This is a list of T cell receptor beta chains from one sample in a study of CXCR3-negative and CXCR3-positive naive CD8 T cells. TCRdb re-called the 5' RACE reads, yielding one record per CDR3 amino acid sequence without DNA. This sample contains 6,000 to 7,000 distinct CDR3 sequences. The specimen sequenced was naive CXCR3+ CD8+ T cells from blood. The receptors were sampled from a human donor in good health. Some clones in this sample may be carry-over from other donors' samples. Both conserved end residues are part of each CDR3. Clone sizes are given selectively: once, few, many, or a class where the clone is expanded.

V: TRBV11-2
J: TRBJ1-2
size: medium-sized
CDR3: CASSWALNYGYTF

V: TRBV27
J: TRBJ2-7
size: NA
CDR3: CASSLTSVYEQYF

V: TRBV28
J: TRBJ2-7
size: medium-sized
CDR3: CASKEALNPYEQYF

V: TRBV14
J: TRBJ1-1
size: medium-sized
CDR3: CASSQVVGTEAFF

V: TRBV6-1
J: TRBJ2-5
size: medium-sized
CDR3: CASSDLGQETQYF

V: TRBV21-1
J: TRBJ2-4
size: NA
CDR3: CASSKDQVGRPGRGDIQYF

V: TRBV20-1
J: TRBJ1-1
size: medium-sized
CDR3: CSAIIRGMNTEAFF

V: TRBV3-1
J: TRBJ2-1
size: NA
CDR3: CASSQPGNEQFF

V: TRBV9
J: TRBJ2-1
size: medium-sized
CDR3: CASSVAGNSYNEQFF

V: TRBV2
J: TRBJ2-3
size: NA
CDR3: CASGPTDTQYF

V: TRBV14
J: TRBJ2-1
size: medium-sized
CDR3: CASSQFSYNEQFF

V: TRBV7-2
J: TRBJ2-1
size: NA
CDR3: CASSSWTSGSNEQFF

V: TRBV7-3
J: TRBJ2-2
size: NA
CDR3: CASSLTIPGELFF

V: TRBV29-1
J: TRBJ2-7
size: NA
CDR3: CSVVGDVVDEQYF

V: TRBV15
J: TRBJ2-1
size: NA
CDR3: CATSSSLLWASNEQFF

V: TRBV28
J: TRBJ2-5
size: NA
CDR3: CASSLTDSQETQYF

V: TRBV27
J: TRBJ2-3
size: NA
CDR3: CASSLYVGELFTDTQYF

V: TRBV7-9
J: TRBJ2-1
size: NA
CDR3: CASSLRTLGYNEQFF

V: TRBV5-1
J: TRBJ2-7
size: medium-sized
CDR3: CASSPDSSYEQYF

V: TRBV6-5
J: TRBJ1-1
size: NA
CDR3: CASSRQHRANTEAFF

V: TRBV7-9
J: TRBJ2-7
size: NA
CDR3: CASSLAGTGGSYEQYF

V: TRBV4-2
J: TRBJ1-1
size: medium-sized
CDR3: CASSQMTGTNTEAFF

V: TRBV6-5
J: TRBJ2-2
size: NA
CDR3: CASSWWDRNTGELFF

V: TRBV29-1
J: TRBJ2-1
size: NA
CDR3: CSVAQGTDYEQYF

V: TRBV7-2
J: TRBJ2-3
size: NA
CDR3: CASSLSSPETGF

V: TRBV20-1
J: TRBJ2-1
size: medium-sized
CDR3: CSARDPRGLLIHEQFF

V: TRBV5-1
J: TRBJ2-7
size: medium-sized
CDR3: CASSFDGTPDQYF